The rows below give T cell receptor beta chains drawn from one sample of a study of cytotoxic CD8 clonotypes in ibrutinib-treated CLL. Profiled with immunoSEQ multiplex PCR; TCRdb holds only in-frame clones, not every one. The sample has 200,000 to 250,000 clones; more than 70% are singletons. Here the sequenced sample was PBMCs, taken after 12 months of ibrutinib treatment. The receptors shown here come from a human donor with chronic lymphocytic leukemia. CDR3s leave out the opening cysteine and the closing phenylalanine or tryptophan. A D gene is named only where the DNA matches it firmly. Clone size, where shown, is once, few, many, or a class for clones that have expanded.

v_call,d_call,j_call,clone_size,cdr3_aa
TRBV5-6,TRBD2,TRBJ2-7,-,ASSWGLAGEQY
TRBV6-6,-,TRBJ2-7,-,ASSYSNEGLEQY
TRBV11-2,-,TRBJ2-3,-,ASSLVFTTDTQY
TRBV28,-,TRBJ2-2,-,ASSPLGTLPGELF
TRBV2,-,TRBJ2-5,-,ASTRETQY
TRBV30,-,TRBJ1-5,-,AWSRTLGPQH
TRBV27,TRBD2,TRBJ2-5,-,ASSLSLAGQETQY
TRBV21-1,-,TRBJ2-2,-,ASNLRGGTVNTGELF
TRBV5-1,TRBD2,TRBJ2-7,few,ASSGRLAGTYEQY
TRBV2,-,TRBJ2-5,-,ASFTSWETQY
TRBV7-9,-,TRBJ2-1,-,ASSLGDEQF
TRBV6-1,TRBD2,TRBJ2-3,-,ASSPVAGAQY
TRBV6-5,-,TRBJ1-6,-,ASSRTIYNSPLH
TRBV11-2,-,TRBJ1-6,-,ASSPRENSPLH
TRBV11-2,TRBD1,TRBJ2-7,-,ASSSYRGRGYEQY
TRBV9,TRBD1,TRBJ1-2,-,ASSASTGAASYGYT
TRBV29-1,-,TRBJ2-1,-,SAFDIRNEQF
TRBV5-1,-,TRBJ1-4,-,ASTSQGRPGEKLF
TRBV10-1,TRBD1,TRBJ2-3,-,ASRPGTGQDTQY
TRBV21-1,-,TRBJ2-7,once,ASSKRTGEYEQY
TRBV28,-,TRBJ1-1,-,ASLRPGLNTEAF
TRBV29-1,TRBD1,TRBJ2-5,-,SARGQVQETQY
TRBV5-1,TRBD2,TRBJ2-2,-,ATSSGGLNTGELF
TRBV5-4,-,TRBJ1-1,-,ASSLGLFKYTEAF
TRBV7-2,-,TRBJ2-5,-,ASSLRQETQY
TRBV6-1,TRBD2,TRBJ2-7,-,ASSAGRGGMYEQY
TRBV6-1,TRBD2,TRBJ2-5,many,ASSERLAGGWETQY
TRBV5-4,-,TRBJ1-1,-,ASSLLAEAF
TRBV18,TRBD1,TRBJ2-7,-,ASSPDRDSYEQY
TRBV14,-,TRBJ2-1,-,ASSQRWGTVYNEQF
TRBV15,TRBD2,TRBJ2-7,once,ATSMGTSGRYSYEQY
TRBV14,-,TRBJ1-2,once,ASSWDIKGGYT
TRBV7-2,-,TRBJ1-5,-,ASSGTDNQPQH
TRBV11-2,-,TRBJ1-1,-,ASSPSGGRAEAF
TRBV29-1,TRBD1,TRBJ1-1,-,SVEEGQANTEAF
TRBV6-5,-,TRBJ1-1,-,ASSDREGQAF
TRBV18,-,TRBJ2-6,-,ASSLGRSSGANVLT
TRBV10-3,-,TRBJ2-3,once,AISEMAGLDGDTQY
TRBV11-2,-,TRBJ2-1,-,ASSLIAHPSYNEQF
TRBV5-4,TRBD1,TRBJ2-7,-,ASSFGDRGYEQY
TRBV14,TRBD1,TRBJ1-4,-,ASSQGQGANEKLF
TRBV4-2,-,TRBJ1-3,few,ASSQETAFYTIY
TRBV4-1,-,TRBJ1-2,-,ASSQHGANYGYT
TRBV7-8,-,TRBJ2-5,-,ASSKTPWGQETQY
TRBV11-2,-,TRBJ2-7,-,ASSLDRGDYEQY
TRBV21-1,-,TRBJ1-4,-,ASSKRIRDRAEKLF
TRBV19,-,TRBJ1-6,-,ASREVNSPLH
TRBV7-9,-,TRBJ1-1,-,ASSFQGGDTEAF
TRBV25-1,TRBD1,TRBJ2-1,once,ASSRTGWTYNEQF
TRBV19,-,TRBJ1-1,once,ASTVGNTEAF
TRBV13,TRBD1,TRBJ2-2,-,ASSEQGVIAGELF